This T cell receptor beta chain was found in a study of cytomegalovirus exposure and HLA in healthy donors. Across the study: There were 85 million or so unique TCRs (from HLA-typed donors) in an early data release.

Of note for this clone: The antigen is undetermined.

PCR was performed using 60 Vbeta and 13 Jbeta primers. Profiling relied on immunoSEQ multiplex PCR, and the TCRdb table lists in-frame clones only, not all of them. The data hold over 70,000 clones, with more than 55% observed a single time. This CDR3 spans 15 amino acids. Trimming took off 3 bases at V and 11 bases at J, with 23 bases between the two ends. Findings of the study overall: An analysis was carried out at a later point. It showed that HLA-associated TCR beta chains were more clonally expanded than equally common non-associated chains. In a later analysis, common viral pathogens appeared linked to several of the most significant clusters.

This clonotype was obtained from a woman in her forties or fifties in good health and CMV-seropositive. This chain uses TRBV23-1 with TRBJ2-7, with D maybe TRBD2 (7 bases). TRBV23-1 is annotated as an ORF whose role is uncertain. Source material: PBMCs. The CDR3 loop reads CASSHRGGAGLKEYF. The DNA for the CDR3 is TGCGCCAGCAGTCACCGCGGGGGCGCGGGGCTCAAGGAGTACTTC.